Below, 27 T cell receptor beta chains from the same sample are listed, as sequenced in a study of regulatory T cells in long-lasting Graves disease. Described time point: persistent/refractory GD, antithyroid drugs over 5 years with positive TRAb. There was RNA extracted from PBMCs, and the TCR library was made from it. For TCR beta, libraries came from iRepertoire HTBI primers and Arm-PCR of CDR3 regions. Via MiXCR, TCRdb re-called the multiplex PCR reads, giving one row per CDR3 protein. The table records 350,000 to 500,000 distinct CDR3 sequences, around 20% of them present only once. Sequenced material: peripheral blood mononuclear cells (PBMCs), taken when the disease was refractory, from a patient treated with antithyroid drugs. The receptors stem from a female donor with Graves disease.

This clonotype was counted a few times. CDR3 nucleotide sequence: TGTGCCAGCAGCTTGAGAGGGACAGTCACTGAAGCTTTCTTT. It specifies CASSLRGTVTEAFF. The gene calls are TRBV5-6 and TRBJ1-1; TRBD1 aligns across 7 bases. CDR3 length: 14 amino acids. Losses at the gene ends were 1 base for V and 4 bases for J; bases not matched to a gene: 4. Looked up from germline, CDR1 is SGHDT and CDR2 is YYEEEE.

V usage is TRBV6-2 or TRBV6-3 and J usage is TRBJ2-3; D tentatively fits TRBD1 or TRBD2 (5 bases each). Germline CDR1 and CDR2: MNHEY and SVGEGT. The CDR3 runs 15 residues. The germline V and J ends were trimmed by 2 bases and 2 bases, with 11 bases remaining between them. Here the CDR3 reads CASSYRDPITDTQYF. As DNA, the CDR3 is TGTGCCAGCAGTTACCGGGACCCTATCACAGATACGCAGTATTTT.

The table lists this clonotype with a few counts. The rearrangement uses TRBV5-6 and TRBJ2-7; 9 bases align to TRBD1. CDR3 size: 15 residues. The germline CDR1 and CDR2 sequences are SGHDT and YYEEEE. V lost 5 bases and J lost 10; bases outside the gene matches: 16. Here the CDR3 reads CASSSGTGTPTSQYF. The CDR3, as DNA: TGTGCCAGCAGTTCCGGGACAGGGACTCCTACGAGCCAGTACTTC.

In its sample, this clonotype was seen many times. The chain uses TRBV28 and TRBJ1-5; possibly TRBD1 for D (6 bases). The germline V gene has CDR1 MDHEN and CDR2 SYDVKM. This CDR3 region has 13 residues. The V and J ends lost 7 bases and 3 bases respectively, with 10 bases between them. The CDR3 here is CASNTGNNQPQHF. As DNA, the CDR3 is TGTGCCAGCAATACAGGGAACAATCAGCCCCAGCATTTT.

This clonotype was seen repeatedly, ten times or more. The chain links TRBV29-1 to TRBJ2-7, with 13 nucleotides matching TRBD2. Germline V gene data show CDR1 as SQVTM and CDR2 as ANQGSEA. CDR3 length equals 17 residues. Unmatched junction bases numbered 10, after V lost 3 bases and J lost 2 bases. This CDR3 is CSVEAALLAGGPYEQYF. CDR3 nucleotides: TGCAGCGTTGAGGCCGCCTTACTAGCGGGAGGGCCCTACGAGCAGTACTTC.

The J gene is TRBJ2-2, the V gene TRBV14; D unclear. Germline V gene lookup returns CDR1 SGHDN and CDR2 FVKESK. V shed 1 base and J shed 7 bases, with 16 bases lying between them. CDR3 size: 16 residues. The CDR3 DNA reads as TGTGCCAGCAGCCAAGGGTTCGACTCGTCAGGCGGGGAGCTGTTTTTT. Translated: CASSQGFDSSGGELFF.

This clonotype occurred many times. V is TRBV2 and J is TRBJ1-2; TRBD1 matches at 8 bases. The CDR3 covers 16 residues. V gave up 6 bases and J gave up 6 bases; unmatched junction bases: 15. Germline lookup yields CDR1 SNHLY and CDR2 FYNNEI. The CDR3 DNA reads TGTGCCAGCAGCGAACGGCCTCGGCAGGGGGCACATGGCTACACCTTC. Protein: CASSERPRQGAHGYTF.

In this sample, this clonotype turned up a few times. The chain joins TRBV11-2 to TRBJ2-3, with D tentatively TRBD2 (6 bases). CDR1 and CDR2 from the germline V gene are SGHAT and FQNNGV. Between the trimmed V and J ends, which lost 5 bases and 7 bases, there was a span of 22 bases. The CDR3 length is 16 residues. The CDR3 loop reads CASSRRLVRAPNTQYF. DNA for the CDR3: TGTGCCAGCAGCCGCCGACTAGTCAGGGCCCCTAATACGCAGTATTTT.

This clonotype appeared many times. CDR3 loop: CASSYSTGASSAYGYTF. The CDR3 region has the DNA TGTGCCAGCAGTTACTCGACAGGGGCAAGTTCCGCTTATGGCTACACCTTC. The chain employs TRBV6-5 and TRBJ1-2; 8 bases map to TRBD1. The CDR3 extends over 17 amino acids. CDR1 is MNHEY and CDR2 is SVGAGI in the germline V gene. The ends lost 0 bases at V and 5 bases at J; junction bases unmatched: 11.

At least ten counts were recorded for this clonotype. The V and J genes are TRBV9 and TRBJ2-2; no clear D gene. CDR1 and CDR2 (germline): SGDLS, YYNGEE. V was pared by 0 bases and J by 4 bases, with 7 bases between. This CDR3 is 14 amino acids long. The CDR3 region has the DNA TGTGCCAGCAGCGTAGATCAGACCACCGGGGAGCTGTTTTTT. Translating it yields CASSVDQTTGELFF.

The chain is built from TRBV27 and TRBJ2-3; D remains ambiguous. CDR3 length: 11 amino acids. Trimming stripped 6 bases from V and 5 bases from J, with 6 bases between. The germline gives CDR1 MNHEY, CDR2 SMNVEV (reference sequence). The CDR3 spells CASRSRDTQYF. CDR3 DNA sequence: TGTGCCAGCAGATCACGAGATACGCAGTATTTT.

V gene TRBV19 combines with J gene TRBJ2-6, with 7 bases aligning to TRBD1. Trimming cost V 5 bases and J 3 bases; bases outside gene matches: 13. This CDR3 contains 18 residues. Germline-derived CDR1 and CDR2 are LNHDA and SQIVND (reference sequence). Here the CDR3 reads CASSFGQVLSGGANVLTF. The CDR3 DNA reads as TGTGCCAGTAGTTTTGGACAGGTACTTTCGGGTGGGGCCAACGTCCTGACTTTC.

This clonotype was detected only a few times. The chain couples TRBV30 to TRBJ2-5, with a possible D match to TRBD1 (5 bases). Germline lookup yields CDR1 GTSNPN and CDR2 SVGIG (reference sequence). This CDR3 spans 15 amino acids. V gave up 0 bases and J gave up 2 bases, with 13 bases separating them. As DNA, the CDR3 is TGTGCCTGGAGTGTAGTTCAGGGCCCACAAGAGACCCAGTACTTC. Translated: CAWSVVQGPQETQYF. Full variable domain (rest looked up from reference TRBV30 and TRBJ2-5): SQTIHQWPATLVQPVGSPLSLECTVEGTSNPNLYWYRQAAGRGLQLLFYSVGIGQISSEVPQNLSASRPQDRQFILSSKKLLLSDSGFYLCAWSVVQGPQETQYFGPGTRLLVL.

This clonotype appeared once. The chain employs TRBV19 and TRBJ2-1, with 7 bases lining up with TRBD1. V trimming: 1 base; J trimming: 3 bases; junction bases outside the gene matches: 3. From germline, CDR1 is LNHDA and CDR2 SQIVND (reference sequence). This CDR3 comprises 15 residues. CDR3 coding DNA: TGTGCCAGTAGTATAGGGACAGGCCTCTACAATGAGCAGTTCTTC. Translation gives CASSIGTGLYNEQFF.

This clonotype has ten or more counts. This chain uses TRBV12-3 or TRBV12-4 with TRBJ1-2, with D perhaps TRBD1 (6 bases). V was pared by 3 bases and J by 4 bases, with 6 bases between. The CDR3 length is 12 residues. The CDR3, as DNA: TGTGCCAGCAGTTTCAGGGGCTATGGCTACACCTTC. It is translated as CASSFRGYGYTF.

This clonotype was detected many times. The DNA for the CDR3 is TGTGCCAGCAATAGGCGGCAGGGCGCAGAGACCCAGTACTTC. It is translated as CASNRRQGAETQYF. The chain uses TRBV6-1 and TRBJ2-5; a weak D match, TRBD1 (5 bases). The CDR3 length is 14 residues. The V and J ends lost 7 bases and 4 bases respectively, with 16 bases between them. CDR1 and CDR2 from the germline V gene are MNHNS and SASEGT.

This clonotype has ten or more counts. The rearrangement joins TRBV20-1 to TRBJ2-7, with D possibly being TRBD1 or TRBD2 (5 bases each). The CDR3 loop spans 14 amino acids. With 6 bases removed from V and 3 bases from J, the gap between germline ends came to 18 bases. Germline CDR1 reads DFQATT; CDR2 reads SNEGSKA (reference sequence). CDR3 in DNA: TGCAGTGCCTCAACCGGGACCACTCTCTACGAGCAGTACTTC. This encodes CSASTGTTLYEQYF.

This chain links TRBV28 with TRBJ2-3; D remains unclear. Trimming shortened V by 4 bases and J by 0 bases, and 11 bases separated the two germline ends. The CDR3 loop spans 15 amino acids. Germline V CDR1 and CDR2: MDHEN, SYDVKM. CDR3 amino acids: CASSSGEASTDTQYF. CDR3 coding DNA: TGTGCCAGCAGTTCCGGTGAGGCTAGCACAGATACGCAGTATTTT.

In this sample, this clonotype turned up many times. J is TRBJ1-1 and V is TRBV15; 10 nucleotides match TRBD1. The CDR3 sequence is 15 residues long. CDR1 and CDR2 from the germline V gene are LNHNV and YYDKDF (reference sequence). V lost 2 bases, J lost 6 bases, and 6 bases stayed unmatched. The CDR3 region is CATSRPTGGLAEAFF. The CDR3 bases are TGTGCCACCAGCAGACCGACAGGGGGCTTGGCTGAAGCTTTCTTT.

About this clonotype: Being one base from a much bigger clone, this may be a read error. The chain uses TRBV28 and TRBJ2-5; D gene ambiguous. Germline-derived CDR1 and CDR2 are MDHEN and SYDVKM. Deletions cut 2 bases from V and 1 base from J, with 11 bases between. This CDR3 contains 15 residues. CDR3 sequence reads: CASSLVQSRQETQYF. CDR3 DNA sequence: TGTGCCAGCAGTTTAGTTCAGTCACGCCAAGAGACCCAGTACTTC.

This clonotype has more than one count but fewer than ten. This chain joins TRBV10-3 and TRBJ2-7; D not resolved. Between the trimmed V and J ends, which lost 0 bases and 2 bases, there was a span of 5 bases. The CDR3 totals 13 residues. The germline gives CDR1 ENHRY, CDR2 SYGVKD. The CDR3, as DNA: TGTGCCATCAGTGAGTCAGTGACCTACGAGCAGTACTTC. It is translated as CAISESVTYEQYF.

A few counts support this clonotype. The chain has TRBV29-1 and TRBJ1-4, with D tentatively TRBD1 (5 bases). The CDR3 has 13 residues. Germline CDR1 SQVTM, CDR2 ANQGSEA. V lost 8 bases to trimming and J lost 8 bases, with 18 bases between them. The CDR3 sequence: CSFLGQGSEKLFF. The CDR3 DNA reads TGCAGCTTTCTCGGACAAGGAAGCGAAAAACTGTTTTTT.

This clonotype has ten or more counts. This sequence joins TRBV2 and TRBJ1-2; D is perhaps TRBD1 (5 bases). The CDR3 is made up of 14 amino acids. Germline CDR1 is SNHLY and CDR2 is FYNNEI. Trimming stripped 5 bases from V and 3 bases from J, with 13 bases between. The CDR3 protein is CASSQRSTDYGYTF. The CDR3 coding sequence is TGTGCCAGCAGTCAACGATCGACAGACTATGGCTACACCTTC.

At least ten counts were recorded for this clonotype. As DNA, the CDR3 is TGTGCCAGCAGTCACGAGACAGGGGCGGTCGGCTATGGCTACACCTTC. Translation: CASSHETGAVGYGYTF. The chain is built from TRBV28 and TRBJ1-2; 8 bases line up with TRBD1. This CDR3 is 16 amino acids long. From germline, CDR1 is MDHEN and CDR2 SYDVKM. Trimming took 5 bases from V and 4 from J; bases not matched to a gene: 12.

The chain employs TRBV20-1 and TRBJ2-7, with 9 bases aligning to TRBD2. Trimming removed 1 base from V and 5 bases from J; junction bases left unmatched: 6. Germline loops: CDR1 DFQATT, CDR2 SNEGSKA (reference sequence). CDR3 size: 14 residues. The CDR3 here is CSARVGGRANEQYF. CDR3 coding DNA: TGCAGTGCTAGAGTTGGCGGGAGGGCCAACGAGCAGTACTTC.

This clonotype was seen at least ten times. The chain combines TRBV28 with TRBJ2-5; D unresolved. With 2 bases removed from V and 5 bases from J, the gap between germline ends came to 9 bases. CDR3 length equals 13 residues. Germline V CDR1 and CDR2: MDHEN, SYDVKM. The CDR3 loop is CASSLLLRETQYF. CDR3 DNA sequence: TGTGCCAGCAGTTTACTGCTTCGGGAGACCCAGTACTTC.

The CDR3, as DNA: TGCAGCGCTAAAAGACAGGGGGCCCTTCGAGTTGTCACTGAAGCTTTCTTT. Translation: CSAKRQGALRVVTEAFF. The chain couples TRBV29-1 to TRBJ1-1; the match to TRBD1 covers 10 bases. The V gene end was trimmed by 7 bases and the J gene end by 4 bases; junction bases not matched to a gene: 18. The CDR3 totals 17 residues. Germline lookup yields CDR1 SQVTM and CDR2 ANQGSEA.